This is a list of T cell receptor beta chains from one sample in a study of Graves' ophthalmopathy and Graves' hyperthyroidism. A single record per CDR3 protein comes from TCRdb applying MiXCR to the multiplex PCR reads. The repertoire includes a few hundred thousand distinct CDR3 sequences, over 15% of them detected once, and approximately 7% sits in the top ten. Sequencing was carried out using peripheral blood. All receptors derive from a woman between 18 and 29 years old with stable Graves' hyperthyroidism. Both conserved end residues are part of each CDR3. The order of the fields is CDR3 protein, CDR3 DNA, J gene, V gene, clone size, D gene. A D gene is named only where the DNA matches it firmly. Size tells how often a clone was seen (once, few, many) or the class of an expanded clone, and some rows leave it out.

cdr3_aa: CSVISGGAGETQYF
cdr3_nt: TGCAGCGTCATTAGCGGGGGGGCCGGAGAGACCCAGTACTTC
j_call: TRBJ2-5
v_call: TRBV29-1
clone_size: many
d_call: TRBD2

cdr3_aa: CASSDRVGYGYTF
cdr3_nt: TGTGCCAGCAGTGACAGGGTTGGCTATGGCTACACCTTC
j_call: TRBJ1-2
v_call: TRBV12-3/TRBV12-4
clone_size: many
d_call: TRBD1

cdr3_aa: CASSLWGEYEQYF
cdr3_nt: TGTGCCAGCAGCTTATGGGGGGAGTACGAGCAGTACTTC
j_call: TRBJ2-7
v_call: TRBV11-2
clone_size: many
d_call: .

cdr3_aa: CASSPGPRGQPQHF
cdr3_nt: TGTGCCAGCAGCCCCGGACCTCGAGGTCAGCCCCAGCATTTT
j_call: TRBJ1-5
v_call: TRBV4-2
clone_size: few
d_call: .

cdr3_aa: CASLGQHYEQYF
cdr3_nt: TGTGCCAGCCTGGGACAGCACTACGAGCAGTACTTC
j_call: TRBJ2-7
v_call: TRBV2
clone_size: many
d_call: TRBD1

cdr3_aa: CASSSGDLNTEAFF
cdr3_nt: TGTGCCAGCAGTTCCGGGGACCTAAACACTGAAGCTTTCTTT
j_call: TRBJ1-1
v_call: TRBV28
clone_size: many
d_call: .

cdr3_aa: CSVEIAQTQYF
cdr3_nt: TGCAGCGTTGAGATCGCGCAGACCCAGTACTTC
j_call: TRBJ2-5
v_call: TRBV29-1
clone_size: many
d_call: .

cdr3_aa: CASNPGLAFEAYEQYF
cdr3_nt: TGTGCCAGCAACCCGGGACTAGCATTCGAGGCCTACGAGCAGTACTTC
j_call: TRBJ2-7
v_call: TRBV6-2/TRBV6-3
clone_size: .
d_call: TRBD2

cdr3_aa: CATSDPTGDHQETQYF
cdr3_nt: TGTGCCACCAGTGACCCCACAGGGGACCACCAAGAGACCCAGTACTTC
j_call: TRBJ2-5
v_call: TRBV24-1
clone_size: many
d_call: TRBD1

cdr3_aa: CASSFARVLSSYEQYF
cdr3_nt: TGCGCCAGCAGCTTCGCCCGGGTCCTGAGCTCCTACGAGCAGTACTTC
j_call: TRBJ2-7
v_call: TRBV5-1
clone_size: .
d_call: .